This T cell receptor beta chain was sequenced during a study of blood T cell repertoires in COVID-19. Repertoires were generated with immunoSEQ multiplex PCR, while TCRdb's copy carries only in-frame clones and drops some. The repertoire holds under 75,000 clones, with about 90% as singletons. The CDR3 is made up of 21 amino acids. V was clipped by 5 bases and J by 1 base; unmatched bases: 17. Per the germline V gene, CDR1 is LGHDT and CDR2 is YNNKEL (reference sequence). The chain employs TRBV3-1 (or the pseudogene TRBV3-2) and TRBJ2-4; 13 nucleotides line up with TRBD2. This clonotype was obtained from a human donor in a cohort sampled during active COVID-19. Material: peripheral blood. CDR3: CASSERTSGRSARAAKNIQYF. The CDR3 region has the DNA TGTGCCAGCAGCGAAAGGACTAGCGGGAGAAGCGCCCGGGCCGCCAAAAACATTCAGTACTTC.